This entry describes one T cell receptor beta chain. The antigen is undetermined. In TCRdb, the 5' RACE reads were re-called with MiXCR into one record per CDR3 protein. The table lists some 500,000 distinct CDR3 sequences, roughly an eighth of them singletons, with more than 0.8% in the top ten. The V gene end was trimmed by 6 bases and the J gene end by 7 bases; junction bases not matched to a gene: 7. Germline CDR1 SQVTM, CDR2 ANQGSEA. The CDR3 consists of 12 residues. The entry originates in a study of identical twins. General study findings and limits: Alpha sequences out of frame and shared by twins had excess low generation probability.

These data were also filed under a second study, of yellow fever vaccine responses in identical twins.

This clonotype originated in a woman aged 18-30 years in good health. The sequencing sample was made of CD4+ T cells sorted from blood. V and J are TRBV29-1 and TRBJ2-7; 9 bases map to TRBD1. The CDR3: CSVAGTGREQYF. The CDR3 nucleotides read TGCAGCGTCGCCGGGACAGGGCGGGAGCAGTACTTC.